This is a list of T cell receptor beta chains from one sample in a study of T cell responses to AZD1222 COVID-19 vaccine. TCRdb's table, derived via immunoSEQ multiplex PCR, lists solely in-frame clones and lacks some. The repertoire holds over 90,000 clones, with roughly 83% as singletons. This sample comprised peripheral blood, obtained on day 0 of AZD1222 vaccination. The origin of the receptors is an adult in good health. CDR3s include the opening cysteine and the closing phenylalanine or tryptophan. D genes are given only for firm matches. For some rows the clone size is stated as once, few or many, or as a class when expanded; others skip it.

DNA | CDR3 | size | length | D | J | V
TGTGCCAGCAGCCCCCCCGGGACTTATGAAAAACTGTTTTTT | CASSPPGTYEKLFF | . | 14 | . | TRBJ1-4 | TRBV7-9
TGTGCCAGCAGGCAGAACCCGGGCCCTAAGAGAAACACCGGGGAGCTGTTTTTT | CASRQNPGPKRNTGELFF | . | 18 | . | TRBJ2-2 | TRBV27
TGTGCCAGCAGCTTAACGGGACAGGGTAGGCCCTACACCTTC | CASSLTGQGRPYTF | . | 14 | TRBD1 | TRBJ1-2 | TRBV7-2
TGTGCCAGCTCACCAGGCGGGGTGCAGTGGTACGAGCAGTACTTC | CASSPGGVQWYEQYF | . | 15 | . | TRBJ2-7 | TRBV18
TGTGCCACCAGAGGACCGGGACAAAACACCGGGGAGCTGTTTTTT | CATRGPGQNTGELFF | once | 15 | . | TRBJ2-2 | TRBV24-1
TGTGCCAGCAGCAAAGTTCCAGGGAACTACGAGCAGTACTTC | CASSKVPGNYEQYF | . | 14 | . | TRBJ2-7 | TRBV21-1
TGTGCCAGCAGCGTAGACGTTGGACAGGGGATCGCTGAAGCTTTCTTT | CASSVDVGQGIAEAFF | . | 16 | TRBD1 | TRBJ1-1 | TRBV9
TGTGCCAGCAGCGAGGCCCCCCGGGGACGGGGCAATCAGCCCCAGCATTTT | CASSEAPRGRGNQPQHF | . | 17 | . | TRBJ1-5 | TRBV9
TGTGCCAGCAGCTCCCTACGGGGGGCGTCCGGTGAAGCTTTCTTT | CASSSLRGASGEAFF | once | 15 | . | TRBJ1-1 | TRBV2
TGTGCCAGCAGGGCAGGCGAAGCTTTCTTT | CASRAGEAFF | . | 10 | . | TRBJ1-1 | TRBV25-1
TGTGCCAGCAGCCAATCTATGTCCTCTGGAAACACCATATATTTT | CASSQSMSSGNTIYF | . | 15 | . | TRBJ1-3 | TRBV3-1/TRBV3-2
TGTGCCAGCAGCGTCCGGGACAGGGGGAACTATGGCTACACCTTC | CASSVRDRGNYGYTF | . | 15 | . | TRBJ1-2 | TRBV21-1
TGTGCTAGTGGTTTGGGCTCGACCGGGACAGGGCGGGAGACCCAGTACTTC | CASGLGSTGTGRETQYF | . | 17 | TRBD1 | TRBJ2-5 | TRBV12-5
TGCAGTGTGGGCAGCGACATTGAAGCTTTCTTT | CSVGSDIEAFF | . | 11 | . | TRBJ1-1 | TRBV20-1
TGTGCCAGCTCCCGGACTAGCGGGTCCCAAGAGACCCAGTACTTC | CASSRTSGSQETQYF | . | 15 | TRBD2 | TRBJ2-5 | TRBV18
TGTGCCAGCAGGGGACAGGGGGCCGGGGACACTGAAGCTTTCTTT | CASRGQGAGDTEAFF | . | 15 | TRBD1 | TRBJ1-1 | TRBV6-5
TGCGCCAGCAGCCAGGGGGATAAAAACACCGGGGAGCTGTTTTTT | CASSQGDKNTGELFF | . | 15 | TRBD1 | TRBJ2-2 | TRBV5-1